This is a list of T cell receptor beta chains from one sample in a study of T cell responses to AZD1222 COVID-19 vaccine. Sequenced by immunoSEQ multiplex PCR; TCRdb stores in-frame clones only, minus some. Among 100,000 to 150,000 clones, roughly 90% were seen once, and the ten largest hold over 2.5%. This material consisted of peripheral blood, taken on day 0 of AZD1222 vaccination. All receptors come from an adult in good health. The CDR3 runs from the conserved cysteine through the conserved F or W. A D gene is named only where the DNA matches it firmly. Size values are once, few and many counts, or a class for expanded clones, and some rows have none.

CDR3 protein: CASSLGPLHSGNTIYF
CDR3 DNA: TGTGCCAGCAGCTTAGGCCCACTTCACTCTGGAAACACCATATATTTT
J gene: TRBJ1-3
clone size: once
D gene: .
V gene: TRBV7-2

CDR3 protein: CASSASAVGGYEQYF
CDR3 DNA: TGTGCCAGCAGTGCCTCCGCAGTCGGTGGATACGAGCAGTACTTC
J gene: TRBJ2-7
clone size: .
D gene: .
V gene: TRBV6-4

CDR3 protein: CASSLAGLSTDTQYF
CDR3 DNA: TGTGCCAGCAGCTTAGCGGGCCTCAGCACAGATACGCAGTATTTT
J gene: TRBJ2-3
clone size: .
D gene: .
V gene: TRBV5-4

CDR3 protein: CASSLASYEQYF
CDR3 DNA: TGTGCCAGCAGCTTGGCCTCCTACGAGCAGTACTTC
J gene: TRBJ2-7
clone size: once
D gene: .
V gene: TRBV5-6

CDR3 protein: CASSYSLYNEQFF
CDR3 DNA: TGTGCCAGCAGTTACTCCCTATACAATGAGCAGTTCTTC
J gene: TRBJ2-1
clone size: few
D gene: .
V gene: TRBV6-5

CDR3 protein: CASSNAARLFF
CDR3 DNA: TGTGCCAGCAGCAACGCGGCCAGACTGTTTTTT
J gene: TRBJ1-4
clone size: .
D gene: .
V gene: TRBV14

CDR3 protein: CASSPGFRVEYEQYF
CDR3 DNA: TGCGCCAGCAGCCCCGGCTTCAGGGTAGAGTACGAGCAGTACTTC
J gene: TRBJ2-7
clone size: .
D gene: .
V gene: TRBV5-1

CDR3 protein: CASSPRGTGVQPQHF
CDR3 DNA: TGTGCCAGCTCACCACGGGGGACAGGGGTTCAGCCCCAGCATTTT
J gene: TRBJ1-5
clone size: once
D gene: TRBD1
V gene: TRBV18

CDR3 protein: CASTDRGYNSPLHF
CDR3 DNA: TGTGCCAGCACTGACCGGGGATATAATTCACCCCTCCACTTT
J gene: TRBJ1-6
clone size: .
D gene: .
V gene: TRBV27

CDR3 protein: CASLTGGNYGYTF
CDR3 DNA: TGTGCCAGCCTAACAGGGGGAAACTATGGCTACACCTTC
J gene: TRBJ1-2
clone size: .
D gene: TRBD1
V gene: TRBV5-6

CDR3 protein: CASSSRPGLHAYEQYF
CDR3 DNA: TGTGCCAGCAGTTCGCGCCCGGGACTCCACGCCTACGAGCAGTACTTC
J gene: TRBJ2-7
clone size: .
D gene: .
V gene: TRBV6-5

CDR3 protein: CATSRIGQGIGAQYF
CDR3 DNA: TGTGCCACCAGCAGGATAGGACAGGGGATTGGGGCGCAGTACTTC
J gene: TRBJ2-7
clone size: once
D gene: TRBD1
V gene: TRBV15

CDR3 protein: CAISDRNGNEKLFF
CDR3 DNA: TGTGCCATCAGTGACAGGAATGGGAATGAAAAACTGTTTTTT
J gene: TRBJ1-4
clone size: .
D gene: .
V gene: TRBV10-3

CDR3 protein: CASSFQTSGSSYNEQFF
CDR3 DNA: TGTGCCAGCAGTTTTCAGACTAGCGGAAGCTCCTACAATGAGCAGTTCTTC
J gene: TRBJ2-1
clone size: .
D gene: TRBD2
V gene: TRBV11-2

CDR3 protein: CASSLWTGEKTDTQYF
CDR3 DNA: TGTGCCAGCAGCCTTTGGACAGGGGAAAAAACAGATACGCAGTATTTT
J gene: TRBJ2-3
clone size: .
D gene: TRBD1
V gene: TRBV7-8

CDR3 protein: CASSTDTLAKNIQYF
CDR3 DNA: TGTGCCAGCAGCACGGACACTCTAGCCAAAAACATTCAGTACTTC
J gene: TRBJ2-4
clone size: .
D gene: .
V gene: TRBV5-5

CDR3 protein: CSVEGQGGAYEQYF
CDR3 DNA: TGCAGCGTTGAAGGACAGGGGGGGGCCTACGAGCAGTACTTC
J gene: TRBJ2-7
clone size: .
D gene: TRBD1
V gene: TRBV29-1

CDR3 protein: CASSEAGGGTDTQYF
CDR3 DNA: TGTGCCAGCAGTGAAGCTGGAGGGGGTACAGATACGCAGTATTTT
J gene: TRBJ2-3
clone size: .
D gene: .
V gene: TRBV6-1

CDR3 protein: CASSTGSSGSRADTQYF
CDR3 DNA: TGTGCCAGTAGTACGGGTTCTAGCGGGAGTAGGGCGGATACGCAGTATTTT
J gene: TRBJ2-3
clone size: .
D gene: TRBD2
V gene: TRBV19

CDR3 protein: CASSRQGKSEKLFF
CDR3 DNA: TGTGCCAGTAGCAGACAGGGAAAGTCTGAAAAACTGTTTTTT
J gene: TRBJ1-4
clone size: .
D gene: TRBD1
V gene: TRBV19

CDR3 protein: CASSSPTGWEGNYGYTF
CDR3 DNA: TGTGCCAGCAGCTCCCCGACAGGGTGGGAAGGGAACTATGGCTACACCTTC
J gene: TRBJ1-2
clone size: few
D gene: TRBD1
V gene: TRBV7-8

CDR3 protein: CASSQARATGKNTEAFF
CDR3 DNA: TGTGCCAGCAGCCAAGCTAGAGCGACAGGGAAGAACACTGAAGCTTTCTTT
J gene: TRBJ1-1
clone size: .
D gene: TRBD1
V gene: TRBV4-2

CDR3 protein: CASSSQGGSYEQYF
CDR3 DNA: TGCGCCAGCAGCTCGCAGGGTGGATCCTACGAGCAGTACTTC
J gene: TRBJ2-7
clone size: few
D gene: .
V gene: TRBV5-1

CDR3 protein: CASRHFERGTDTQYF
CDR3 DNA: TGTGCCAGCAGGCATTTCGAGCGCGGCACAGATACGCAGTATTTT
J gene: TRBJ2-3
clone size: .
D gene: .
V gene: TRBV5-4

CDR3 protein: CASSFQMYRGGVGNTIYF
CDR3 DNA: TGTGCCAGCAGCTTCCAGATGTACAGGGGTGGAGTTGGAAACACCATATATTTT
J gene: TRBJ1-3
clone size: .
D gene: .
V gene: TRBV21-1

CDR3 protein: CSVVTGVLNGYTF
CDR3 DNA: TGCAGCGTCGTGACAGGGGTATTGAATGGCTACACCTTC
J gene: TRBJ1-2
clone size: once
D gene: TRBD1
V gene: TRBV29-1

CDR3 protein: CASSATGLQPQHF
CDR3 DNA: TGTGCCAGCAGCGCAACAGGGCTTCAGCCCCAGCATTTT
J gene: TRBJ1-5
clone size: .
D gene: .
V gene: TRBV9

CDR3 protein: CASSQEPSGRASEQFF
CDR3 DNA: TGCGCCAGCAGCCAAGAGCCTAGCGGGAGGGCCAGTGAGCAGTTCTTC
J gene: TRBJ2-1
clone size: once
D gene: TRBD2
V gene: TRBV4-1

CDR3 protein: CASSEPPGTTTDTQYF
CDR3 DNA: TGTGCCAGCAGTGAACCTCCCGGGACTACCACAGATACGCAGTATTTT
J gene: TRBJ2-3
clone size: few
D gene: TRBD2
V gene: TRBV6-1